These 18 T cell receptor beta chains came from one sample sequenced in a study of cytotoxic CD8 clonotypes in ibrutinib-treated CLL. TCRdb's copy holds only in-frame clones and misses some; the assay was immunoSEQ multiplex PCR. This sample has 190,000 or so clones, with about 72% found just once. This material consisted of PBMCs, taken after 24 months of ibrutinib treatment. The receptors stem from a human donor with chronic lymphocytic leukemia.

V and J are TRBV19 and TRBJ2-3; D remains unclear. The length of the CDR3 is 14 residues. Germline values: CDR1 LNHDA, CDR2 SQIVND (reference sequence). Between the trimmed V and J ends, which lost 7 bases and 4 bases, there was a span of 15 bases. This CDR3 is CASTADWNPDTQYF. CDR3 coding DNA: TGTGCCAGTACCGCGGATTGGAACCCAGATACGCAGTATTTT.

J is TRBJ2-7 and V is TRBV4-1; D may be TRBD1 (5 bases). V lost 2 bases and J lost 2, with 13 bases in between. Germline-derived CDR1 and CDR2 are MGHRA and YSYEKL. This CDR3 has 15 residues. CDR3 protein: CASSQQYRRPYEQYF. DNA of the CDR3: TGCGCCAGCAGCCAACAATACAGGAGACCCTACGAGCAGTACTTC.

This chain connects TRBV27 to TRBJ2-2; D could derive from TRBD1 or TRBD2 (5 bases each). Germline CDR1 and CDR2: MNHEY and SMNVEV (reference sequence). V was cut by 1 base and J by 6 bases, with 9 bases left in between. The CDR3 spans 14 residues. This CDR3 reads CASSLYPGPGELFF. In DNA form, the CDR3 reads TGTGCCAGCAGTTTATATCCGGGACCCGGGGAGCTGTTTTTT.

CDR3 DNA: TGTGCCAGCAGCTTTCGTTCAGGGGGCAGAGAAAATGGCTACACCTTC. Its protein is CASSFRSGGRENGYTF. J is TRBJ1-2 and V is TRBV7-9; 8 nucleotides line up with TRBD1. Germline CDR1 and CDR2: SEHNR and FQNEAQ (reference sequence). The CDR3 consists of 16 residues. Trimming cost V 3 bases and J 6 bases; bases outside gene matches: 12.

The chain uses TRBV14 and TRBJ2-1; D is ambiguous. The CDR3 length is 12 residues. Per the germline V gene, CDR1 is SGHDN and CDR2 is FVKESK. The V gene lost 7 bases and the J gene lost 6 bases, with 10 bases spanning the gap. The CDR3 here is CASTKGGNEQFF. The CDR3 DNA is TGTGCCAGCACCAAGGGTGGCAATGAGCAGTTCTTC.

Turning to this clone: The junction shows a germline mismatch at one end, possibly a read error. The chain uses TRBV6-5 and TRBJ1-4, with D possibly matching TRBD1 (5 bases). The CDR3 extends over 12 amino acids. Germline CDR1 is MNHEY and CDR2 is SVGAGI. In DNA, the CDR3 is TGTGCCAGCAGTACGGCCGGGGCCAGGCAAACTTTT. It encodes CASSTAGARQTF.

The count of this clone is one. V gene TRBV27 combines with J gene TRBJ2-7; the D is unclear. V lost 4 bases to trimming and J lost 3 bases, with 13 bases between them. The CDR3 covers 14 residues. The germline CDR1 and CDR2 sequences are MNHEY and SMNVEV (reference sequence). CDR3: CASSSWGVIYEQYF. CDR3 in DNA: TGTGCCAGCAGTTCCTGGGGTGTCATCTACGAGCAGTACTTC.

This clone was seen a few times. V is TRBV6-1 and J is TRBJ1-3; no clear D gene. The V gene lost 3 bases and the J gene lost 4 bases, with 7 bases spanning the gap. The CDR3 runs 13 residues. The germline V gene encodes CDR1 MNHNS and CDR2 SASEGT. CDR3 sequence (DNA): TGTGCCAGCAGTGAGGTTCGCGGAAACACCATATATTTT. It translates to CASSEVRGNTIYF.

V and J are TRBV6-1 and TRBJ2-5; possible D gene TRBD1, 6 bases. Germline CDR1 MNHNS, CDR2 SASEGT. Trimming shortened V by 6 bases and J by 7 bases, and 15 bases separated the two germline ends. The CDR3 covers 13 residues. CDR3 DNA: TGTGCCAGCAGCAGGACAGCCCCAGGGACCCAGTACTTC. This sequence encodes CASSRTAPGTQYF.

This clone was detected once. This chain uses TRBV5-1 with TRBJ1-1, with TRBD1 matching 8 bases. Germline values: CDR1 SGHRS, CDR2 YFSETQ. Trimming at V came to 2 bases and at J to 5 bases, leaving 5 bases not matched to a gene. This CDR3 comprises 14 residues. The CDR3 loop is CASSLGTGDTEAFF. CDR3 DNA sequence: TGCGCCAGCAGCTTAGGGACAGGCGATACTGAAGCTTTCTTT.

This chain links TRBV19 with TRBJ2-7, with 11 bases identical to TRBD2. The junction had 4 bases not matched to a gene; V was cut back by 7 bases and J by 2 bases. The germline gives CDR1 LNHDA, CDR2 SQIVND (reference sequence). The CDR3 contains 14 residues. The CDR3 DNA reads TGTGCCAGTAAAACTAGCGGGAGTCCCTACGAGCAGTACTTC. The encoded protein is CASKTSGSPYEQYF.

The chain is built from TRBV9 and TRBJ1-2; 9 positions match TRBD1. The CDR3 has 18 amino acids. Unmatched junction bases numbered 12, after V lost 0 bases and J lost 3 bases. CDR1 and CDR2 (germline): SGDLS, YYNGEE. CDR3 loop: CASSVAPDPGQGDYGYTF. CDR3 in DNA: TGTGCCAGCAGCGTAGCCCCCGATCCGGGACAGGGCGACTATGGCTACACCTTC.

The J gene is TRBJ2-3, the V gene TRBV14, with a weak D call TRBD2 (6 bases). This CDR3 has 16 residues. Germline CDR1 is SGHDN and CDR2 is FVKESK. Deletions cut 0 bases from V and 0 bases from J, with 10 bases between. Here the CDR3 DNA reads TGTGCCAGCAGCCAAGACCCGGGAGCTAGCACAGATACGCAGTATTTT. This gives the protein CASSQDPGASTDTQYF.

In the case of this clone: The same CDR3 is also encoded by other DNA sequences in this sample. This sequence joins TRBV10-3 and TRBJ1-1; 7 nucleotides line up with TRBD1. The trim removed 6 bases at V and 2 bases at J, leaving 6 bases unmatched. Germline V gene data show CDR1 as ENHRY and CDR2 as SYGVKD. The CDR3 length is 14 residues. The CDR3 reads CAIRTGTENTEAFF. The CDR3 DNA follows: TGTGCCATCAGAACCGGGACAGAAAACACTGAAGCTTTCTTT.

The chain combines TRBV5-4 with TRBJ2-7; TRBD2 matches 8 bases. Looked up from germline, CDR1 is SGHNT and CDR2 is YYREEE (reference sequence). The CDR3 length is 13 residues. Trimming at V came to 3 bases and at J to 3 bases, leaving 2 bases not matched to a gene. CDR3 DNA sequence: TGTGCCAGCAGCTATGGGACTAGCTACGAGCAGTACTTC. Translated, it gives CASSYGTSYEQYF.

The chain joins TRBV30 to TRBJ1-2, with a possible D match to TRBD1 (6 bases). The CDR3 is made up of 14 amino acids. The V gene lost 0 bases and the J gene lost 4 bases, with 12 bases spanning the gap. The germline CDR1 and CDR2 sequences are GTSNPN and SVGIG (reference sequence). The CDR3: CAWSVGGGGYGYTF. DNA for the CDR3: TGTGCCTGGAGTGTGGGGGGCGGTGGCTATGGCTACACCTTC.

J is TRBJ2-7 and V is TRBV15, with no clear D. The CDR3 extends over 14 amino acids. Trimming removed 0 bases from V and 3 bases from J, with 9 bases in between. Germline loops: CDR1 LNHNV, CDR2 YYDKDF (reference sequence). Here the CDR3 DNA reads TGTGCCACCAGCAGAGATTCCAGGAGCTACGAGCAGTACTTC. Amino acids: CATSRDSRSYEQYF.

The chain uses TRBV29-1 and TRBJ1-1; maybe TRBD1 (6 bases). The CDR3 runs 12 residues. Germline assignment: CDR1 SQVTM and CDR2 ANQGSEA. The V and J ends lost 7 bases and 3 bases respectively, with 12 bases between them. DNA for the CDR3: TGCAGCGGTACAGGGCTCGACACTGAAGCTTTCTTT. Its translation is CSGTGLDTEAFF. Drawing the rest from reference TRBV29-1 and TRBJ1-1, the complete variable domain is SAVISQKPSRDICQRGTSLTIQCQVDSQVTMMFWYRQQPGQSLTLIATANQGSEATYESGFVIDKFPISRPNLTFSTLTVSNMSPEDSSIYLCSGTGLDTEAFFGQGTRLTVV.